A selection of T cell receptor beta chains follows, all from one sample in a study of human T cells and chemical hapten exposure. One entry per CDR3 protein results from TCRdb running MiXCR on the RACE reads. This sample has about 120,000 distinct CDR3 sequences; roughly 15% occur once, and the top ten carry around 0.99%. Here the sequenced sample was whole blood, taken in connection with sensitization to the hapten diphenylcyclopropenone (DPC). The receptors stem from a man aged 18 to 29 with alopecia areata. Some clones in this sample may be carry-over from other donors' samples. The CDR3 runs from the conserved cysteine through the conserved F or W. A D gene is named only where the DNA matches it firmly. Only some rows state a clone size, as once, few, many or a class for expanded clones.

TRBV24-1	16	many	TRBJ2-3	TRBD2	CATSDPGLVATDTQYF	TGTGCCACCAGTGATCCCGGACTAGTAGCGACAGATACGCAGTATTTT
TRBV6-2/TRBV6-3	16	few	TRBJ2-3	NA	CASSYSRRGDTDTQYF	TGTGCCAGCAGTTACTCGAGACGGGGCGACACAGATACGCAGTATTTT
TRBV11-2	15	many	TRBJ1-6	NA	CASSLDVSPNSPLHF	TGTGCCAGCAGCTTAGATGTGTCCCCAAATTCACCCCTCCACTTT
TRBV6-6	15	many	TRBJ1-1	NA	CASSYPTVGATEAFF	TGTGCCAGCAGTTACCCGACAGTGGGGGCCACTGAAGCTTTCTTT
TRBV19	14	NA	TRBJ2-7	TRBD1	CASSVGTVSYEQYF	TGTGCCAGTAGTGTTGGGACAGTAAGCTACGAGCAGTACTTC
TRBV29-1	14	few	TRBJ2-2	TRBD1	CSGVDRERSGELFF	TGCAGTGGGGTGGACAGGGAAAGAAGCGGGGAGCTGTTTTTT
TRBV3-1	14	NA	TRBJ1-1	NA	CASSQDYRGTEAFF	TGTGCCAGCAGCCAAGATTATAGGGGCACTGAAGCTTTCTTT
TRBV18	16	few	TRBJ1-1	TRBD1	CASSLRTGGTNTEAFF	TGTGCCAGCTCACTACGGACAGGGGGCACGAACACTGAAGCTTTCTTT
TRBV5-5	13	NA	TRBJ2-3	NA	CASSWARDQPRYF	TGTGCCAGCAGCTGGGCGCGGGACCAACCTAGGTATTTT
TRBV7-2	15	few	TRBJ2-6	NA	CASSRALFGANVLTF	TGTGCCAGCAGCCGTGCCCTCTTTGGGGCCAACGTCCTGACTTTC
TRBV3-1	12	many	TRBJ2-3	NA	CASSPTGNTQYF	TGTGCCAGCAGCCCGACCGGTAATACGCAGTATTTT
TRBV29-1	14	many	TRBJ2-1	TRBD1	CSVEENRDRGLAFF	TGCAGCGTTGAAGAAAATCGAGACAGGGGGCTAGCGTTCTTC
TRBV10-3	17	few	TRBJ1-1	TRBD1	CAISESSFAGGGTEAFF	TGTGCCATCAGTGAGTCGAGTTTTGCAGGGGGCGGCACTGAAGCTTTCTTT
TRBV6-6	16	few	TRBJ1-4	NA	CASSYAEGGTNEKLFF	TGTGCCAGCAGTTATGCTGAGGGGGGAACTAATGAAAAACTGTTTTTT
TRBV9	14	many	TRBJ2-3	NA	CASSPDAVPDTQYF	TGTGCCAGCAGCCCCGACGCCGTCCCAGATACGCAGTATTTT
TRBV27	13	few	TRBJ1-4	NA	CASCSIFGEKLFF	TGTGCCAGCTGCTCGATATTCGGGGAAAAACTGTTTTTT
TRBV7-9	16	NA	TRBJ2-5	TRBD2	CASSFPGLVFQETQYF	TGTGCCAGCAGCTTTCCGGGACTAGTCTTTCAAGAGACCCAGTACTTC
TRBV4-1	16	few	TRBJ2-1	TRBD2	CASSTRTSGDDNEQFF	TGCGCCAGCAGCACTCGGACTAGCGGGGACGACAATGAGCAGTTCTTC
TRBV24-1	13	few	TRBJ1-2	NA	CATSESDTYGYTF	TGTGCCACCAGTGAAAGTGACACCTATGGCTACACCTTC
TRBV4-1	12	few	TRBJ1-2	NA	CASSQVGRGYTF	TGCGCCAGCAGCCAAGTGGGCCGGGGCTACACCTTC
TRBV10-3	17	many	TRBJ2-1	TRBD2	CAISEERGLAGGDEQFF	TGTGCCATCAGTGAGGAGAGAGGACTAGCGGGGGGCGATGAGCAGTTCTTC
TRBV10-1	17	few	TRBJ2-2	TRBD1	CASSAPPGQGITGELFF	TGCGCCAGCAGTGCTCCTCCGGGACAGGGAATCACCGGGGAGCTGTTTTTT
TRBV7-2	16	few	TRBJ1-4	NA	CASSSTQGRRGEKLFF	TGTGCCAGCAGCTCGACCCAGGGGCGACGGGGCGAAAAACTGTTTTTT
TRBV7-2	18	many	TRBJ1-2	NA	CASSLDRPSGGANYGYTF	TGTGCCAGCAGCTTAGATCGCCCATCCGGGGGAGCTAACTATGGCTACACCTTC
TRBV9	15	NA	TRBJ2-1	TRBD1	CASSISPGTGTEQFF	TGTGCCAGCAGCATTAGTCCCGGGACAGGGACTGAGCAGTTCTTC
TRBV10-3	14	NA	TRBJ1-2	NA	CAISADSSNYGYTF	TGTGCCATCAGTGCGGACAGCTCTAACTATGGCTACACCTTC